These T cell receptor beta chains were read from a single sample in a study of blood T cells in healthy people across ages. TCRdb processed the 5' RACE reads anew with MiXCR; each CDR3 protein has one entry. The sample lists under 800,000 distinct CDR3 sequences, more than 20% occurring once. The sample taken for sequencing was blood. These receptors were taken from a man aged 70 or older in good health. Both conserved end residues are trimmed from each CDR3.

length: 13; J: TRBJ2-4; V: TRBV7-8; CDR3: ASSFLAAGGNIQY
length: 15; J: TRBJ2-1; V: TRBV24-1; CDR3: ATSDLAGGSSYNEQF
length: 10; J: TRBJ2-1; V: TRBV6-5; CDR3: ASRSEPAEQF
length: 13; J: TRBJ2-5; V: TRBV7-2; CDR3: ASSLAITVGETQY
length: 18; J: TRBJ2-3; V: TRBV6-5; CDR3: ASSYSTGGSGRGILDTQY
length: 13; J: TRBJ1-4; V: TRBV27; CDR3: ASSFTGATNEKLF
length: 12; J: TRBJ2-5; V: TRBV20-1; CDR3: SAGRQGAQETLY
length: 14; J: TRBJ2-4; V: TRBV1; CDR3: TSSQDRREEVCIQY
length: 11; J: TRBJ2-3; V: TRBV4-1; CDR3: ASSHVSADTQY
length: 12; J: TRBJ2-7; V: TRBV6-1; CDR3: ASRAGTASYEQY
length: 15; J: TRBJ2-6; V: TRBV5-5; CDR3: ASTERVVNSGANVLT
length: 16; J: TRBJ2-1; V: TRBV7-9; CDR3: ASSTLAGADGVYNEQF
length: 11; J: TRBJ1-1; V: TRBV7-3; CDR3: ASSATANTEAF
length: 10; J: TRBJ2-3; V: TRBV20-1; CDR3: SAPTSTDTQY
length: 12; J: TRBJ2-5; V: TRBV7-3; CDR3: ASSKGGAGETQY
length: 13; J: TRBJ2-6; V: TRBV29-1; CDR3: SGDRAPSGANVLT
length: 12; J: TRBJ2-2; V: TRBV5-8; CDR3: ASSLGGATGELF
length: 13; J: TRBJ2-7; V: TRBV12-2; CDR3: ASRLGGKSSYEQY
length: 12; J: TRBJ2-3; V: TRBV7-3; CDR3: ASSPDRWSDTQY
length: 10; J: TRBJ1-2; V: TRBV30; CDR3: AWSGGSYGYT
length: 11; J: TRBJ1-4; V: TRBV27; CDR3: AAFDRGGEKLF
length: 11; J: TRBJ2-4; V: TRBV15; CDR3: ATSRSGDTLGC
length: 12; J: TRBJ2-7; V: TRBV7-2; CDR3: ASSKGLAAYEQY
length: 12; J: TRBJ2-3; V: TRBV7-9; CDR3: ASSASSGGGTQY